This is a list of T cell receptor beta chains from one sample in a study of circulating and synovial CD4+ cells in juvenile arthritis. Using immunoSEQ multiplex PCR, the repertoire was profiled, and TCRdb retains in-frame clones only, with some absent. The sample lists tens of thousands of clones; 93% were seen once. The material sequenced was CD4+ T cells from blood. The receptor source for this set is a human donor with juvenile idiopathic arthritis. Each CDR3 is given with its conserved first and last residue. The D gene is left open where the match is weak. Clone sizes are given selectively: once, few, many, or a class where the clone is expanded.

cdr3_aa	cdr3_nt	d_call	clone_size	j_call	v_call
CASSALRGGGTDTQYF	TGTGCCAGCAGTGCCCTGCGGGGAGGGGGCACAGATACGCAGTATTTT	TRBD2	NA	TRBJ2-3	TRBV6-4
CASSLDRATGELFF	TGTGCCAGCAGCCTGGACAGGGCGACCGGGGAGCTGTTTTTT	TRBD1	NA	TRBJ2-2	TRBV6-7
CAWENAGNTIYF	TGTGCCTGGGAGAACGCGGGAAACACCATATATTTT	NA	NA	TRBJ1-3	TRBV30
CAWAGSSYEQYF	TGTGCCTGGGCGGGCAGCTCCTACGAGCAGTACTTC	NA	NA	TRBJ2-7	TRBV30
CASSLIPGKGVYEQYF	TGTGCCAGCAGCTTAATTCCGGGGAAGGGTGTTTACGAGCAGTACTTC	NA	NA	TRBJ2-7	TRBV7-2
CASSLQTGGGNTEAFF	TGTGCCAGCAGTTTACAAACAGGGGGAGGAAACACTGAAGCTTTCTTT	TRBD1	NA	TRBJ1-1	TRBV28
CASSFGLAHNEQFF	TGTGCCAGTAGTTTCGGACTAGCCCACAATGAGCAGTTCTTC	TRBD2	few	TRBJ2-1	TRBV19
CASSPRQAGLAIYGYTF	TGCGCCAGCAGCCCGCGACAAGCAGGCCTGGCCATCTATGGCTACACCTTC	NA	NA	TRBJ1-2	TRBV5-1
CASSLARDTEAFF	TGCGCCAGCAGCTTGGCCAGGGACACTGAAGCTTTCTTT	NA	NA	TRBJ1-1	TRBV5-1
CASSLAGGRNNQPQHF	TGTGCCAGCAGCTTAGCGGGAGGGAGGAACAATCAGCCCCAGCATTTT	NA	NA	TRBJ1-5	TRBV7-8
CVVAGMGQQYF	TGTGTCGTGGCAGGGATGGGCCAGCAGTACTTC	NA	NA	TRBJ2-7	TRBV6-1
CASPHSPGAGYEQYF	TGTGCCAGCCCTCATTCCCCGGGAGCCGGGTACGAGCAGTACTTC	NA	NA	TRBJ2-7	TRBV7-2
CASGLIATGSGELFF	TGTGCTAGTGGTTTGATAGCCACAGGGTCCGGGGAGCTGTTTTTT	NA	NA	TRBJ2-2	TRBV12-5
CASSGQGDNDQPQHF	TGTGCCAGCAGCGGACAAGGGGACAACGATCAGCCCCAGCATTTT	NA	NA	TRBJ1-5	TRBV9
CASSGPRTLNTGELFF	TGTGCCAGCAGCGGGCCACGGACTCTTAACACCGGGGAGCTGTTTTTT	NA	NA	TRBJ2-2	TRBV5-4